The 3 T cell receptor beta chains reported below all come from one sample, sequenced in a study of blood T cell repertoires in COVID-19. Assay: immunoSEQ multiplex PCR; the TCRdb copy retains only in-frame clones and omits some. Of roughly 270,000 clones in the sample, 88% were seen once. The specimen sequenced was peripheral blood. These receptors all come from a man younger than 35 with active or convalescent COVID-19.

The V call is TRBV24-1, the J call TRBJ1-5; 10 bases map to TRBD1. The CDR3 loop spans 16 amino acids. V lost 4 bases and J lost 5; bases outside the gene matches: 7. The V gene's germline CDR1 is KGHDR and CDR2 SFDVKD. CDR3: CATSDKGQGRDQPQHF. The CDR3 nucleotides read TGTGCCACCAGTGACAAGGGACAGGGGCGGGATCAGCCCCAGCATTTT.

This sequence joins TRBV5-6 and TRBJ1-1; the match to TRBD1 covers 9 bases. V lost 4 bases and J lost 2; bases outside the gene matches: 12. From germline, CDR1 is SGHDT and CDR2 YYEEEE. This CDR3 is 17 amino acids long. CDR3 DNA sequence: TGTGCCAGCAGCGCTTTTTACAAGGACAGGGGAAACACTGAAGCTTTCTTT. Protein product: CASSAFYKDRGNTEAFF.

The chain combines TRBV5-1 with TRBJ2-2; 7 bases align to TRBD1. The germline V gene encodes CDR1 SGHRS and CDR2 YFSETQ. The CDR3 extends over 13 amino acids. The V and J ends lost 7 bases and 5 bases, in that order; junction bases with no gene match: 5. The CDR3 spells CASRQGTTGELFF. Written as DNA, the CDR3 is TGCGCCAGCCGACAGGGAACTACCGGGGAGCTGTTTTTT.